One and the same sample provided the 18 T cell receptor beta chains below, sequenced in a study of blood T cell repertoires in COVID-19 (dated by TCRdb to 2019 to 2021). Library preparation used the immunoSEQ multiplex PCR assay. In TCRdb, the immuneACCESS table is reduced to in-frame sequences with V and J assigned. These tables do not hold every clone; where another copy was compared, an unresolved V gene accounts for under half, and the others remain unexplained. The table for this sample lists 310,000 or so clones; roughly 85% of them were counted only once. Approximately 5% of the sample is taken by the ten largest. Sequences were obtained from PBMCs or T cells enriched from blood (not recorded which). The receptors shown here come from a woman aged 30 to 39 who had recovered from COVID-19.

As regards this clone: This sequence may be a read error, since a much larger clone differs from it by one base. The V gene is TRBV6-5, the J gene TRBJ1-2, with TRBD1 identical over 7 bases. Losses at the gene ends were 5 bases for V and 2 bases for J; bases not matched to a gene: 2. CDR1 is MNHEY and CDR2 is SVGAGI in the germline V gene. CDR3 length: 13 residues. CDR3 sequence: CASSQTGNYGYTF. The DNA of the CDR3 is TGTGCCAGCAGTCAGACAGGGAACTATGGCTACACCTTC.

This chain connects TRBV28 to TRBJ2-3, with 8 nucleotides matching TRBD2. This CDR3 spans 15 amino acids. CDR1 is MDHEN and CDR2 is SYDVKM in the germline V gene. Unmatched junction bases numbered 6, after V lost 6 bases and J lost 1 base. The CDR3 bases are TGTGCCAGCAGCATCCTAGCGGGCGGCACAGATACGCAGTATTTT. Its translation: CASSILAGGTDTQYF. Together with reference TRBV28 and TRBJ2-3, the CDR3 gives the full variable domain: DVKVTQSSRYLVKRTGEKVFLECVQDMDHENMFWYRQDPGLGLRLIYFSYDVKMKEKGDIPEGYSVSREKKERFSLILESASTNQTSMYLCASSILAGGTDTQYFGPGTRLTVL.

This rearrangement joins TRBV7-2 to TRBJ1-4; D unclear. The germline V gene has CDR1 SGHTA and CDR2 FQGNSA. The CDR3 extends over 14 amino acids. V gave up 5 bases and J gave up 11 bases, with 18 bases separating them. CDR3 amino acids: CASSPGSGSGKLFF. DNA for the CDR3: TGTGCCAGCAGCCCGGGGTCGGGTTCCGGGAAACTGTTTTTT.

This clone was detected only once. V gene TRBV20-1 combines with J gene TRBJ2-7; D not resolved. Germline CDR1 DFQATT, CDR2 SNEGSKA (reference sequence). The CDR3 is 11 residues long. V was pared by 4 bases and J by 6 bases, with 10 bases between. CDR3 sequence (DNA): TGCAGTGCTATGACTTTCGGCGAGCAGTACTTC. Its protein product is CSAMTFGEQYF.

CDR3 amino acids: CAWISAYEQYF. DNA of the CDR3: TGTGCCTGGATTTCGGCCTACGAGCAGTACTTC. The chain employs TRBV30 and TRBJ2-7; D unresolved. V lost 4 bases to trimming and J lost 2 bases, with 6 bases between them. Looked up from germline, CDR1 is GTSNPN and CDR2 is SVGIG (reference sequence). The CDR3 contains 11 residues. Filled out from reference TRBV30 and TRBJ2-7, the complete variable domain reads SQTIHQWPATLVQPVGSPLSLECTVEGTSNPNLYWYRQAAGRGLQLLFYSVGIGQISSEVPQNLSASRPQDRQFILSSKKLLLSDSGFYLCAWISAYEQYFGPGTRLTVT.

This chain uses TRBV11-3 with TRBJ1-1; D is perhaps TRBD1 (6 bases). The CDR3 sequence is 16 residues long. Germline lookup yields CDR1 SGHNT and CDR2 YENEEA. V was clipped by 1 base and J by 7 bases, with 19 bases between them. CDR3 region: CASSLVCSGEIGEAFF. The CDR3 DNA reads as TGTGCCAGCAGCTTAGTTTGTTCAGGGGAGATAGGTGAAGCTTTCTTT.

V is TRBV19 and J is TRBJ1-5; 9 nucleotides match TRBD1. The germline CDR1 and CDR2 sequences are LNHDA and SQIVND (reference sequence). The CDR3 totals 18 residues. V was clipped by 4 bases and J by 6 bases; unmatched bases: 16. CDR3 loop: CASSTTLTGTGKGQPQHF. CDR3 nucleotide sequence: TGTGCCAGTAGTACCACCTTAACCGGGACAGGGAAAGGTCAGCCCCAGCATTTT.

The chain carries TRBV7-6 and TRBJ1-1, with 10 bases lining up with TRBD1. J lost 5 bases, V lost 5 bases, and 8 bases had no gene match. The CDR3 contains 15 residues. Per germline, CDR1 SGHVS and CDR2 FNYEAQ. The CDR3 region has the DNA TGTGCCAGCAGCGGACAGGGGGAAATCGGGACTGAAGCTTTCTTT. Its translation is CASSGQGEIGTEAFF. Full variable domain (outside the CDR3, taken from reference TRBV7-6 and TRBJ1-1): GAGVSQSPRYKVTKRGQDVALRCDPISGHVSLYWYRQALGQGPEFLTYFNYEAQQDKSGLPNDRFSAERPEGSISTLTIQRTEQRDSAMYRCASSGQGEIGTEAFFGQGTRLTVV.

The V call is TRBV14, the J call TRBJ1-3; D perhaps matches TRBD1 (6 bases). The CDR3 is 16 residues long. V shed 4 bases and J shed 0 bases, with 13 bases lying between them. Germline loops: CDR1 SGHDN, CDR2 FVKESK. The CDR3 spells CASSPVRGSSGNTIYF. CDR3 DNA sequence: TGTGCCAGCAGCCCGGTCAGGGGCAGCTCTGGAAACACCATATATTTT.

The rearrangement joins TRBV7-9 to TRBJ1-4, with 12 positions matching TRBD1. The CDR3 has 15 residues. V lost 4 bases to trimming and J lost 8 bases; unmatched junction nucleotides: 5. Germline CDR1 and CDR2: SEHNR and FQNEAQ (reference sequence). The CDR3 DNA follows: TGTGCCAGCAGCTCGGGACAGGGGGCGCAGGAAAAACTGTTTTTT. This sequence encodes CASSSGQGAQEKLFF.

This sequence joins TRBV18 and TRBJ2-7; D gene ambiguous. The V end was cut by 2 bases, the J end by 1 base, with 6 bases between. The CDR3 sequence is 13 residues long. CDR1 and CDR2 from the germline V gene are KGHSH and LQKENI. The CDR3 region is CASSPMSSYEQYF. The CDR3 coding sequence is TGTGCCAGCTCACCAATGTCGTCCTACGAGCAGTACTTC. Full variable domain (remainder filled in from reference TRBV18 and TRBJ2-7): NAGVMQNPRHLVRRRGQEARLRCSPMKGHSHVYWYRQLPEEGLKFMVYLQKENIIDESGMPKERFSAEFPKEGPSILRIQQVVRGDSAAYFCASSPMSSYEQYFGPGTRLTVT.

There are a few counts of this clone. CDR3 in DNA: TGTGCCAGCAGCTTAACCGCAGGGGGTGGTCCAGATACGCAGTATTTT. Translated, it gives CASSLTAGGGPDTQYF. The rearrangement uses TRBV7-3 and TRBJ2-3; 7 nucleotides agree with TRBD1. V gave up 0 bases and J gave up 4 bases; unmatched junction bases: 7. The germline V gene has CDR1 SGHTA and CDR2 FQGTGA. The CDR3 is 16 amino acids.

This chain links TRBV7-9 with TRBJ1-5, with a tentative D call TRBD1 (6 bases). The length of the CDR3 is 15 residues. Germline lookup yields CDR1 SEHNR and CDR2 FQNEAQ (reference sequence). Deletions cut 6 bases from V and 1 base from J, with 13 bases between. This chain's CDR3 is CASRRGGGSNQPQHF. For the CDR3, the DNA is TGTGCCAGCAGGAGGGGGGGAGGGAGCAATCAGCCCCAGCATTTT.

This rearrangement joins TRBV6-5 to TRBJ2-3; D is uncertain. CDR3 length: 15 amino acids. V gave up 5 bases and J gave up 0 bases, with 12 bases separating them. Germline CDR1 is MNHEY and CDR2 is SVGAGI. The chain's CDR3 is CASSIASPSTDTQYF. In DNA, the CDR3 is TGTGCCAGCAGTATAGCCAGTCCTAGCACAGATACGCAGTATTTT.

V and J are TRBV27 and TRBJ1-2; 7 nucleotides match TRBD1. V shed 5 bases, J shed 4 bases, and the junction held 10 bases outside the gene matches. Germline assignment: CDR1 MNHEY and CDR2 SMNVEV (reference sequence). This CDR3 comprises 15 residues. In nucleotides, the CDR3 is TGTGCCAGCAGTGCTTACGTCGACAGGGCCTATGGCTACACCTTC. It yields the protein CASSAYVDRAYGYTF.

The rearrangement joins TRBV7-2 to TRBJ2-7; 7 positions agree with TRBD1. V shed 0 bases and J 2 bases; nucleotides not matched to a gene: 7. Germline V gene lookup returns CDR1 SGHTA and CDR2 FQGNSA. There are 16 residues in the CDR3. The CDR3 region has the DNA TGTGCCAGCAGCTTAGCCCGGGACAGAATAACCTACGAGCAGTACTTC. It yields the protein CASSLARDRITYEQYF.

The CDR3 here is CASSLVQGASEQYF. DNA of the CDR3: TGCGCCAGCAGCTTGGTTCAGGGGGCCTCCGAGCAGTACTTC. This chain links TRBV5-1 with TRBJ2-7; 8 bases fit TRBD1. Germline trimming cut 0 bases from V and 6 bases from J; bases unmatched to any gene: 5. Looked up from germline, CDR1 is SGHRS and CDR2 is YFSETQ. This CDR3 region has 14 residues.

The chain combines TRBV11-2 with TRBJ1-2; D uncertain. Trimming removed 0 bases at V and 13 bases at J, with 12 bases between. The V gene's germline CDR1 is SGHAT and CDR2 FQNNGV. This CDR3 is 12 amino acids long. The CDR3 sequence is CASSLDGLRGTF. The CDR3 region has the DNA TGTGCCAGCAGCTTAGATGGGCTCCGGGGCACCTTC. Together with reference TRBV11-2 and TRBJ1-2, the CDR3 gives the full variable domain: EAGVAQSPRYKIIEKRQSVAFWCNPISGHATLYWYQQILGQGPKLLIQFQNNGVVDDSQLPKDRFSAERLKGVDSTLKIQPAKLEDSAVYLCASSLDGLRGTFGSGTRLTVV.